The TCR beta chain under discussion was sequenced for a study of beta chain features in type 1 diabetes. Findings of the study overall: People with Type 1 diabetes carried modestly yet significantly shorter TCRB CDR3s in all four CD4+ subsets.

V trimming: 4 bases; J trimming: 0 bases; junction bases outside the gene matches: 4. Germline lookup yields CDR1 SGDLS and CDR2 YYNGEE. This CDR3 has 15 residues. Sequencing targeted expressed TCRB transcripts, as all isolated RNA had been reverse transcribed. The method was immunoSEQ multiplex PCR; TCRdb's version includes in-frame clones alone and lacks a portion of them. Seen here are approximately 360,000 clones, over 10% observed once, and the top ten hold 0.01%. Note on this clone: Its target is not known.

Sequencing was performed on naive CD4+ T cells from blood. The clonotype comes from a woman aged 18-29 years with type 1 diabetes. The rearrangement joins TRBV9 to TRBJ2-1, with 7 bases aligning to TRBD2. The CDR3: CASSTRGSSYNEQFF. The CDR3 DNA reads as TGTGCCAGCAGCACGCGGGGGAGCTCCTACAATGAGCAGTTCTTC. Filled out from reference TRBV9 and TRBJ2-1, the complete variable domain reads DSGVTQTPKHLITATGQRVTLRCSPRSGDLSVYWYQQSLDQGLQFLIQYYNGEERAKGNILERFSAQQFPDLHSELNLSSLELGDSALYFCASSTRGSSYNEQFFGPGTRLTVL.